This is a list of T cell receptor beta chains from one sample in a study of T cell changes during pregnancy in multiple sclerosis. Clones were sequenced by immunoSEQ multiplex PCR, and TCRdb holds only the in-frame ones, with some missing. Altogether roughly 29,000 clones are present, approximately 91% being singletons, with the ten largest covering less than 8%. The sequences come from CD8+ T cells from peripheral blood mononuclear cells, collected after pregnancy. All receptors derive from a female donor with multiple sclerosis, enrolled in a pregnancy study. The CDR3 runs from the conserved cysteine through the conserved F or W.

v_call,j_call,cdr3_aa
TRBV7-3,TRBJ2-7,CASSPGLGTYEQYF
TRBV7-2,TRBJ2-7,CASSRAGYVEQYF
TRBV4-2,TRBJ1-4,CASSQEGTGQEKLFF
TRBV4-1,NA,CASSFRDSGSYEQYF
TRBV5-1,TRBJ2-1,CASSLEERELDEQFF
TRBV28,TRBJ2-3,CASSGNLGPDTQYF
TRBV19,TRBJ1-4,CASSKQGAEGNEKLFF
TRBV30,TRBJ2-5,CAWFPGTGNRETQYF
TRBV5-1,TRBJ2-1,CASRRGLAGERGHNNEQFF
TRBV28,TRBJ2-2,CASKPGLAAYTGELFF
TRBV19,TRBJ2-7,CASSIDGQGYEQYF
TRBV4-3,TRBJ1-3,CASSQDLAGGLGNTIYF
TRBV7-3,TRBJ2-1,CASSPRNNEQFF
TRBV15,TRBJ2-6,CATSRLDRGHTGANVLTF
TRBV11-2,TRBJ1-1,CASSPRGTEAFF
TRBV28,TRBJ2-7,CASSLDSAGVRREQYF
TRBV10-3,TRBJ2-7,CAIKGTEGEQYF
TRBV6-4,TRBJ2-2,CASSESGSNTGELFF
TRBV27,TRBJ2-7,CASSLVGGRDSYEQYF
TRBV14,TRBJ2-1,CASSRTGLPTSVEQFF
TRBV19,TRBJ2-2,CASSTLLERELSGELFF
TRBV5-4,TRBJ1-1,CASRGAQEAFF
TRBV30,TRBJ2-7,CAWSVAGSYEQYF